This T cell receptor beta chain was sequenced for a study of blood T cell repertoires in COVID-19. At the level of the study: Donors in the United States, Italy and Spain gave samples during acute or convalescent COVID-19. From T cells, B-cell-depleted T cells, or PBMCs came the material, which was cDNA or gDNA.

Generated by immunoSEQ multiplex PCR, the TCRdb table keeps only in-frame clones and is missing some. The sample lists a few hundred thousand clones, approximately 81% occurring once. About this clone itself: Within the sample, other DNA sequences also encode this same CDR3.

CDR1 and CDR2 (germline): KGHDR, SFDVKD. V was pared by 4 bases and J by 1 base, with 10 bases between. This CDR3 is 15 amino acids long. The sample consisted of peripheral blood. The TCR comes from a woman aged 18 to 35 with acute or convalescent COVID-19. The chain joins TRBV24-1 to TRBJ2-1; possibly TRBD2 for D (6 bases). DNA of the CDR3: TGTGCCACCAGTGAGGGGACTTCGTCCTACAATGAGCAGTTCTTC. Translated, it gives CATSEGTSSYNEQFF.